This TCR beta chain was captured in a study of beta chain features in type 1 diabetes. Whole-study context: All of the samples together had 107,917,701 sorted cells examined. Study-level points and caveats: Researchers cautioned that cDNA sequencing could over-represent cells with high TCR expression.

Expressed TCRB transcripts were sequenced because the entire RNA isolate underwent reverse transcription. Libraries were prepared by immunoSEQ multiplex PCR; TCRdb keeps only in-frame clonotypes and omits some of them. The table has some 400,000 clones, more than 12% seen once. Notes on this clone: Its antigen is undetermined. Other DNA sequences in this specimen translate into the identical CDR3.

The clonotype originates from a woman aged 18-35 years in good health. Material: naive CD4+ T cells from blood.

The DNA of the CDR3 is TGTGCCAGTAGTAGCGGATACACAGATACGCAGTATTTT. This sequence encodes CASSSGYTDTQYF. The chain joins TRBV19 to TRBJ2-3; D is uncertain. Germline V gene sequence: CDR1 LNHDA, CDR2 SQIVND (reference sequence). The V and J ends lost 4 bases and 2 bases respectively, with 7 bases between them. CDR3 size: 13 residues.